This entry features one TCR beta chain sequence. These data come from a study of T cell changes during pregnancy in multiple sclerosis. The V gene end was trimmed by 2 bases and the J gene end by 8 bases; junction bases not matched to a gene: 3. Germline lookup yields CDR1 SGHTA and CDR2 FQGNSA. The CDR3 contains 14 residues. The protocol was immunoSEQ multiplex PCR, while the TCRdb copy is restricted to in-frame clones and leaves out a portion. The table lists some 34,000 clones, 80% to 95% of them singletons, with about 0.4% in the top ten. The J gene is TRBJ1-4, the V gene TRBV7-2; TRBD1 aligns across 9 bases. The TCR was taken from a female donor in good health, enrolled as a control in a pregnancy study. The sample was CD4+ T cells from peripheral blood mononuclear cells, taken in the third trimester of pregnancy. The DNA for the CDR3 is TGTGCCAGCAGCTTACTTGGACAGGGGGAAAAACTGTTTTTT. Translation gives CASSLLGQGEKLFF.